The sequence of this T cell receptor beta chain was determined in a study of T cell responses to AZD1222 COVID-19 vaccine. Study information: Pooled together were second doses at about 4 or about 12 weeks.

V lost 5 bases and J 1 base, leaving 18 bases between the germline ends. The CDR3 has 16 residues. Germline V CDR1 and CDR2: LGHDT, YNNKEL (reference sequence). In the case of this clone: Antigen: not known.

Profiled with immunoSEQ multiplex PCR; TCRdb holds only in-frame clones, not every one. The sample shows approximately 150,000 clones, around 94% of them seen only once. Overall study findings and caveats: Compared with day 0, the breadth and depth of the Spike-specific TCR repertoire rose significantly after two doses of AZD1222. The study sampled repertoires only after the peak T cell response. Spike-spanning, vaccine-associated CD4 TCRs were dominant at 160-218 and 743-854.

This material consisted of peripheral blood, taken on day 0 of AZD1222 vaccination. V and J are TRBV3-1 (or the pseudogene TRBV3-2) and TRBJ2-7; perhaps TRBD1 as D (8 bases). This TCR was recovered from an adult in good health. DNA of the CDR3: TGTGCCAGCAGCTTCTACACAGGGGGGGGTTCCTACGAGCAGTACTTC. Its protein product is CASSFYTGGGSYEQYF.